This T cell receptor (beta chain) emerged from a study of blood T cell repertoires in COVID-19. Study-wide context: Sites in the United States, Italy and Spain provided acute and convalescent COVID-19 samples.

V lost 6 bases, J lost 4 bases, and 11 bases stayed unmatched. The germline gives CDR1 MNHEY, CDR2 SVGAGI. The CDR3 loop spans 15 amino acids. As processed by the authors: Cell counts per sample came from amplifying reference gene primers. TCRdb's table, derived via immunoSEQ multiplex PCR, lists solely in-frame clones and lacks some. V and J calls and clone size are copied from that table; D and trimming were computed from the DNA. Of approximately 180,000 clones detected, 70% to 90% appear once; the ten largest clones hold 9.5% to 12%. There are a few counts of this clone. The sequence was obtained from a human donor with active or convalescent COVID-19. The donor label of this sample is uncertain. The chain links TRBV6-5 to TRBJ1-2; 7 bases are a match to TRBD1. The sequencing sample was made of peripheral blood. The CDR3 region is CASRDNRGAVYGYTF. CDR3 DNA: TGTGCCAGCAGAGACAACAGGGGCGCTGTCTATGGCTACACCTTC.